In its sample, the clone carrying this T cell receptor (beta chain) was seen a few times. The antigen remains unidentified. CDR1 and CDR2 (germline): KGHSH, LQKENI. CDR3 length equals 14 residues. V was pared by 2 bases and J by 9 bases, with 14 bases between. The entry originates in a study of human T cells and chemical hapten exposure. Study context: Each patient's scalp received weekly diphenylcyclopropenone throughout the approximately 24-week study. Study results and caveats: Clustering by CDR3 similarity yielded significantly more large clusters from expanded TCRs than controls.

MiXCR was run by TCRdb on the RACE reads, yielding one entry per CDR3 protein. Of about 94,000 distinct CDR3 sequences in the sample, over 7.5% were seen once. Regarding time point: patch test 2, 6 weeks after DPC sensitization. Noted treatment: therapeutic diphenylcyclopropenone sensitization with weekly scalp DPC. The genes are TRBV18 and TRBJ2-1; D remains ambiguous. The source of this sequence is a woman in her thirties or forties with alopecia areata. Some clones in this sample may be carry-over from other donors' samples. The sample here was whole blood, taken in connection with sensitization to the hapten diphenylcyclopropenone (DPC). CDR3 nucleotide sequence: TGTGCCAGCTCACCATCGACTCGAGTCCCTGAGCAGTTCTTC. Translating gives CASSPSTRVPEQFF.